This T cell receptor beta chain was observed in a study of cytomegalovirus exposure and HLA in healthy donors. Study-level points and caveats: As was reported, the classifier diagnosed cytomegalovirus status with high specificity and sensitivity. Subsequent analysis revealed that first-cohort TCR clusters tended to co-occur in the 95 to 150 validation repertoires.

With 3 bases clipped from V and 0 bases from J, the junction kept 1 base outside the gene matches. There are 15 residues in the CDR3. The germline gives CDR1 SGHVS, CDR2 FNYEAQ. As concerns this clone: Its antigen is undetermined.

Sequencing was performed with immunoSEQ multiplex PCR; in TCRdb, only in-frame clones are kept and a portion is missing. The table lists roughly 120,000 clones, 75% to 90% of them singletons, with nearly 4.5% in the top ten. The sample was PBMCs. The chain links TRBV7-6 to TRBJ1-4; 7 bases agree with TRBD1. The receptor was isolated from a man younger than 30 in good health and CMV-seropositive. In DNA, the CDR3 is TGTGCCAGCAGCTTTGGGACAGCAACTAATGAAAAACTGTTTTTT. Residues: CASSFGTATNEKLFF.